The next 26 T cell receptor beta chains were all read from a single sample in a study of sequential checkpoint blockade in melanoma. Treatment described: randomized to nivolumab then ipilimumab (arm A) or the reverse (arm B). The table came from immunoSEQ multiplex PCR; TCRdb's copy has only in-frame clones and leaves some out. The sample consists of roughly 20,000 clones, under 85% of them appearing once. The starting material was tumor tissue (inferred from file names), obtained from a patient given nivolumab and ipilimumab in sequence. These receptors all stem from a human donor with melanoma.

J is TRBJ2-5 and V is TRBV16; tentatively, D is TRBD2 (5 bases). CDR1 and CDR2 from the germline V gene are KGHSY and FQNENV. The CDR3 runs 14 residues. Trimming left V 0 bases short and J 12 bases short, with 17 bases between. In DNA, the CDR3 is TGTGCCAGCAGCCAATCCCGCGGCGCAGAGAGGGAGTACTTC. It translates to CASSQSRGAEREYF.

The chain employs TRBV7-1 and TRBJ2-7, with 9 bases fitting TRBD1. TRBV7-1 is an ORF, and what it does is uncertain. The V segment lost 6 bases and the J segment 6 bases; nucleotides outside the gene matches: 6. CDR3 length: 13 residues. The CDR3 sequence: CASRGQGRVEQYF. DNA of the CDR3: TGTGCCAGCAGGGGACAGGGAAGGGTCGAGCAGTACTTC.

This clone was seen a handful of times. The chain combines TRBV28 with TRBJ2-7, with 8 bases identical to TRBD2. J lost 7 bases, V lost 1 base, and 6 bases had no gene match. Germline V gene sequence: CDR1 MDHEN, CDR2 SYDVKM. This CDR3 has 14 residues. The CDR3 DNA follows: TGTGCCAGCAGTTTATCGAGCGGGAGTCAAGAGCAGTACTTC. The encoded protein is CASSLSSGSQEQYF.

V usage is TRBV7-4 and J usage is TRBJ2-7, with 7 bases matching TRBD2. Germline V gene sequence: CDR1 SGHVT, CDR2 SQSDAQ. The CDR3 runs to 15 residues. With V trimmed by 1 base and J by 3 bases, 6 bases remained unmatched. The CDR3 DNA is TGTGCCAGCAGCTTAGAAGGCGGGAGTTTCTACGAGCAGTACTTC. Amino acid sequence: CASSLEGGSFYEQYF.

V usage is TRBV19 and J usage is TRBJ1-1; D unclear. With 5 bases removed from V and 1 base from J, the gap between germline ends came to 14 bases. The germline V gene encodes CDR1 LNHDA and CDR2 SQIVND (reference sequence). The CDR3 runs 15 residues. The CDR3 DNA reads TGTGCCAGTAGTCTCAGTTACGAGACGAACACTGAAGCTTTCTTT. Translated, it gives CASSLSYETNTEAFF. The full variable domain, with the rest looked up from reference TRBV19 and TRBJ1-1, is DGGITQSPKYLFRKEGQNVTLSCEQNLNHDAMYWYRQDPGQGLRLIYYSQIVNDFQKGDIAEGYSVSREKKESFPLTVTSAQKNPTAFYLCASSLSYETNTEAFFGQGTRLTVV.

V and J are TRBV18 and TRBJ2-2, with D perhaps matching TRBD2 (7 bases). This CDR3 spans 14 amino acids. V shed 3 bases and J shed 3 bases, with 8 bases lying between them. Looked up from germline, CDR1 is KGHSH and CDR2 is LQKENI. The CDR3 DNA is TGTGCCAGCTCACCCGGGGGGCACACCGGGGAGCTGTTTTTT. Amino acids: CASSPGGHTGELFF.

This rearrangement joins TRBV28 to TRBJ2-5; a possible D gene is TRBD1 (5 bases). The V gene's germline CDR1 is MDHEN and CDR2 SYDVKM. The CDR3 is 13 amino acids. V was trimmed by 2 bases and J by 4 bases, leaving 8 bases between them. CDR3 coding DNA: TGTGCCAGCAGTTTAGTAGGGGCAGAGACCCAGTACTTC. Translation gives CASSLVGAETQYF.

The chain combines TRBV6-8 with TRBJ1-4; 7 positions match TRBD1. Germline V gene lookup returns CDR1 MNHGY and CDR2 SAAAGT. The V gene end was trimmed by 2 bases and the J gene end by 8 bases; junction bases not matched to a gene: 5. This CDR3 spans 14 amino acids. This CDR3 reads CASSYLRGKEKLFF. The CDR3 DNA sequence: TGTGCCAGCAGTTACCTCAGGGGGAAAGAAAAACTGTTTTTT.

This clone has only a few counts. V and J are TRBV11-3 and TRBJ2-1; TRBD2 agrees at 7 bases. From germline, CDR1 is SGHNT and CDR2 YENEEA. Unmatched junction bases numbered 13, after V lost 5 bases and J lost 3 bases. CDR3 length equals 17 residues. The CDR3 sequence is CASSQGYLAAYYNEQFF. Here the CDR3 DNA reads TGTGCCAGCAGCCAAGGATACCTAGCGGCATACTACAATGAGCAGTTCTTC.

CDR3 sequence: CASSQAGRQSYGYTF. The DNA of the CDR3 is TGTGCCAGCAGCCAAGCGGGACGGCAGTCCTATGGCTACACCTTC. The chain employs TRBV14 and TRBJ1-2, with D maybe TRBD1 (5 bases). Between the trimmed V and J ends, which lost 1 base and 4 bases, there was a span of 13 bases. The germline V gene has CDR1 SGHDN and CDR2 FVKESK. This CDR3 has 15 amino acids.

The chain carries TRBV1 and TRBJ2-5; TRBD1, as called in the table, went unchecked against the DNA. TRBV1 is a recognized pseudogene. CDR3 length: 14 residues. The DNA of the CDR3 is TGCGCCAGCAGCCAAAACAGGGACCTAGAGACCCAGTACTTC. Translation gives CASSQNRDLETQYF.

The chain carries TRBV7-1 and TRBJ2-1; 9 bases line up with TRBD1. TRBV7-1 is sorted into the ORF group, with uncertain function. V lost 5 bases to trimming and J lost 3 bases; unmatched junction nucleotides: 14. This CDR3 is 18 amino acids long. The CDR3 region is CASSQESFRDRVYNEQFF. In nucleotides, the CDR3 is TGTGCCAGCAGCCAAGAGAGCTTCCGGGACAGGGTCTACAATGAGCAGTTCTTC.

The chain uses TRBV19 and TRBJ2-7, with a weak D call TRBD2 (6 bases). CDR1 is LNHDA and CDR2 is SQIVND in the germline V gene (reference sequence). CDR3 size: 14 residues. The germline V and J ends were trimmed by 3 bases and 2 bases, with 11 bases remaining between them. Here the CDR3 DNA reads TGTGCCAGTAGTATTTTCATAGCGGCCTACGAGCAGTACTTC. This encodes CASSIFIAAYEQYF.

The chain couples TRBV19 to TRBJ2-1; TRBD1 is a possible D gene (5 bases). CDR1 and CDR2 from the germline V gene are LNHDA and SQIVND (reference sequence). The ends were cut back, 8 bases at V and 8 bases at J, with 16 bases in the middle. This CDR3 has 13 residues. CDR3 residues: CASGPGYFDEQFF. DNA for the CDR3: TGTGCCAGTGGCCCAGGGTACTTCGATGAGCAGTTCTTC.

This clone has more than one count but fewer than ten. V and J are TRBV6-8 and TRBJ2-3; 9 nucleotides align to TRBD2. There are 13 residues in the CDR3. The germline gives CDR1 MNHGY, CDR2 SAAAGT. The CDR3 region is CATRAGGMDTQYF. In DNA, the CDR3 is TGTGCTACCAGGGCGGGGGGGATGGATACGCAGTATTTT.

A few counts support this clone. The genes are TRBV6-8 and TRBJ2-7, with 9 bases fitting TRBD1. The CDR3 extends over 15 amino acids. V dropped 10 bases and J dropped 0; count of bases not matched to a gene: 10. The germline gives CDR1 MNHGY, CDR2 SAAAGT. The CDR3 DNA reads TGTGCCACTCTAAGGGGACAGGGCCGCTCCTACGAGCAGTACTTC. This gives the protein CATLRGQGRSYEQYF.

This chain joins TRBV11-3 and TRBJ2-4; D is unclear. The CDR3 sequence is 15 residues long. The germline CDR1 and CDR2 sequences are SGHNT and YENEEA. Trimming took off 5 bases at V and 5 bases at J, with 16 bases between the two ends. The CDR3 loop reads CASSQAPPRENIQYF. In DNA form, the CDR3 reads TGTGCCAGCAGCCAAGCCCCTCCAAGGGAAAACATTCAGTACTTC.

This clone was observed a single time. This chain connects TRBV22-1 to TRBJ1-4; the D segment call TRBD1 is taken from the table without a DNA check. TRBV22-1 corresponds to a pseudogene. CDR3 length: 15 residues. CDR3 sequence reads: CASSLPGTGEEKLFF. The DNA of the CDR3 is TGTGCCAGCAGCCTACCCGGGACAGGGGAAGAAAAACTGTTTTTT.

This clone was seen a few times. This sequence joins TRBV6-8 and TRBJ1-3; D remains unclear. Germline V gene lookup returns CDR1 MNHGY and CDR2 SAAAGT. Trimming shortened V by 2 bases and J by 0 bases, and 5 bases separated the two germline ends. The CDR3 covers 14 residues. In nucleotides, the CDR3 is TGTGCCAGCAGTTACGGCTACTCTGGAAACACCATATATTTT. Protein sequence: CASSYGYSGNTIYF.

This clone was counted a few times. The rearrangement links TRBV6-1 to TRBJ2-1, with unresolved D. The CDR3 loop spans 14 amino acids. Germline V gene sequence: CDR1 MNHNS, CDR2 SASEGT. Trimming took off 0 bases at V and 4 bases at J, with 7 bases between the two ends. This CDR3 reads CASSEAWGYNEQFF. CDR3 DNA sequence: TGTGCCAGCAGTGAAGCATGGGGTTACAATGAGCAGTTCTTC.

In this sample, this clone turned up a few times. The genes are TRBV6-8 and TRBJ1-5, with no clear D. This CDR3 comprises 14 residues. Germline CDR1 is MNHGY and CDR2 is SAAAGT. V lost 5 bases to trimming and J lost 3 bases, with 11 bases between them. CDR3 in DNA: TGTGCCAGCAGTGACGTCGGCTTCAATCAGCCCCAGCATTTT. This codes for CASSDVGFNQPQHF.

This sequence joins TRBV19 and TRBJ1-1; D gene uncertain. The CDR3 length is 14 residues. Per the germline V gene, CDR1 is LNHDA and CDR2 is SQIVND (reference sequence). Deletions cut 0 bases from V and 7 bases from J, with 12 bases between. This CDR3 reads CASSIDNQSFEAFF. CDR3 DNA: TGTGCCAGTAGTATAGATAACCAGAGCTTTGAAGCTTTCTTT.

This clone showed up just a few times. This sequence joins TRBV19 and TRBJ2-3; no clear D gene. CDR1 and CDR2 (germline): LNHDA, SQIVND (reference sequence). The V and J ends lost 3 bases and 3 bases respectively, with 4 bases between them. The CDR3 totals 12 residues. DNA of the CDR3: TGTGCCAGTAGTATCGGTACAGATACGCAGTATTTT. Protein sequence: CASSIGTDTQYF.

V is TRBV16 and J is TRBJ2-1; possible D gene TRBD2, 5 bases. The CDR3 spans 13 residues. Germline CDR1 and CDR2: KGHSY and FQNENV. Trimming left V 4 bases short and J 6 bases short, with 10 bases between. The CDR3 nucleotides are TGTGCCAGCAGCCGTGGCAGCGGCAATGAGCAGTTCTTC. Its translation is CASSRGSGNEQFF.

The genes are TRBV19 and TRBJ2-2; D is unclear. The V and J ends lost 1 base and 4 bases respectively, with 13 bases between them. This CDR3 is 16 amino acids long. Looked up from germline, CDR1 is LNHDA and CDR2 is SQIVND (reference sequence). As DNA, the CDR3 is TGTGCCAGTAGTATAGCGGCATCCCTGGGCACCGGGGAGCTGTTTTTT. This codes for CASSIAASLGTGELFF.

The genes are TRBV18 and TRBJ1-5; D gene ambiguous. This CDR3 has 14 amino acids. The germline gives CDR1 KGHSH, CDR2 LQKENI. Trimming left V 3 bases short and J 9 bases short, with 15 bases between. DNA for the CDR3: TGTGCCAGCTCACCGGATGGGGATAACACGCCCCAGCATTTT. Its protein product is CASSPDGDNTPQHF.